These 11 T cell receptor beta chains originate from one sample sequenced in a study of T cell responses to AZD1222 COVID-19 vaccine. TCRdb's table, derived via immunoSEQ multiplex PCR, lists solely in-frame clones and lacks some. The table lists about 150,000 clones, about 92% of them singletons. This specimen consisted of peripheral blood, obtained on day 0 of AZD1222 vaccination. The receptors shown here come from an adult in good health.

The chain joins TRBV2 to TRBJ2-7, with D hard to call. CDR1 and CDR2 from the germline V gene are SNHLY and FYNNEI. The CDR3 is 12 residues long. With 6 bases removed from V and 4 bases from J, the gap between germline ends came to 10 bases. The CDR3 DNA sequence: TGTGCCAGCAGGGAACAGCCTTACGAGCAGTACTTC. This translates into CASREQPYEQYF.

This clone was detected only once. V is TRBV29-1 and J is TRBJ1-1, with D perhaps matching TRBD1 (6 bases). V was trimmed by 4 bases and J by 8 bases, leaving 14 bases between them. The CDR3 covers 12 residues. Germline V gene sequence: CDR1 SQVTM, CDR2 ANQGSEA. CDR3 amino acids: CSVGYRDREAFF. The CDR3, as DNA: TGCAGCGTTGGGTACAGGGATCGCGAAGCTTTCTTT.

The chain combines TRBV10-3 with TRBJ2-7, with 8 positions matching TRBD2. Trimming at V came to 4 bases and at J to 3 bases, leaving 14 bases not matched to a gene. Germline V gene sequence: CDR1 ENHRY, CDR2 SYGVKD. The CDR3 length is 17 residues. CDR3 protein: CAISGFSRAGDHYEQYF. The CDR3, as DNA: TGTGCCATCAGTGGTTTTTCAAGAGCGGGGGACCACTACGAGCAGTACTTC.

The rearrangement uses TRBV18 and TRBJ2-1; the D is unclear. V was shortened by 4 bases and J by 7 bases, with 17 bases between the two germline ends. CDR1 KGHSH and CDR2 LQKENI come from the germline V gene. The CDR3 loop spans 15 amino acids. The CDR3 reads CASSHDHATSNEQFF. CDR3 coding DNA: TGTGCCAGCTCACATGATCACGCGACATCTAATGAGCAGTTCTTC.

The CDR3 spells CASSVLGTGELFF. CDR3 bases: TGTGCCAGCAGCGTATTGGGGACCGGGGAGCTGTTTTTT. The chain employs TRBV9 and TRBJ2-2; no reliable D call. CDR3 length: 13 amino acids. Trimming shortened V by 1 base and J by 5 bases, and 6 bases separated the two germline ends. Germline V lookup: CDR1 SGDLS, CDR2 YYNGEE.

V and J are TRBV20-1 and TRBJ1-5, with D tentatively TRBD1 (6 bases). The CDR3 runs 16 residues. V lost 3 bases and J lost 3, with 18 bases in between. The germline V gene encodes CDR1 DFQATT and CDR2 SNEGSKA (reference sequence). CDR3 in DNA: TGCAGTGCTAGTGAGGGATGGGGGCCCCTCAATCAGCCCCAGCATTTT. Translated: CSASEGWGPLNQPQHF.

The count of this clone is one. In DNA form, the CDR3 reads TGTGCCAGCAGCGTGAGTTTAAGAGAGACCCAGTACTTC. This gives the protein CASSVSLRETQYF. The J gene is TRBJ2-5, the V gene TRBV9; no firm D call. Germline loops: CDR1 SGDLS, CDR2 YYNGEE. The CDR3 spans 13 residues. Trimming left V 2 bases short and J 4 bases short, with 9 bases between.

This clone was observed a single time. The chain uses TRBV7-9 and TRBJ1-5; no clear D. Per germline, CDR1 SEHNR and CDR2 FQNEAQ (reference sequence). V lost 5 bases and J 2 bases, leaving 16 bases between the germline ends. The CDR3 runs to 16 residues. The CDR3 loop is CASSPGNRKGNQPQHF. The CDR3 DNA reads TGTGCCAGCAGCCCGGGGAACCGGAAGGGCAATCAGCCCCAGCATTTT.

The CDR3 region has the DNA TGTGCCAGCATCCCCCTGGACAGGGGATCATCTGGCTACACCTTC. The encoded protein is CASIPLDRGSSGYTF. V is TRBV2 and J is TRBJ1-2, with 9 positions matching TRBD1. The CDR3 loop spans 15 amino acids. Looked up from germline, CDR1 is SNHLY and CDR2 is FYNNEI. V lost 7 bases to trimming and J lost 7 bases; unmatched junction nucleotides: 13.

This chain links TRBV27 with TRBJ1-3; possibly TRBD1 for D (5 bases). Germline V gene sequence: CDR1 MNHEY, CDR2 SMNVEV (reference sequence). This CDR3 has 14 amino acids. V lost 2 bases, J lost 9 bases, and 14 bases lay in between. The CDR3 loop reads CASSLLSDQGTIYF. The CDR3, as DNA: TGTGCCAGCAGTTTACTGTCAGATCAGGGCACCATATATTTT.

This chain connects TRBV7-8 to TRBJ1-2; 7 bases match TRBD1. CDR1 and CDR2 (germline): SGHVS, FQNEAQ. J lost 5 bases, V lost 2 bases, and 5 bases had no gene match. This CDR3 region has 14 residues. As DNA, the CDR3 is TGTGCCAGCAGCTTATCAGGGGGATCGTATGGCTACACCTTC. It codes for CASSLSGGSYGYTF.